This TCR beta chain was observed in a study of OX40 agonist ivuxolimab in advanced cancers. Study summary: Patients received intravenous ivuxolimab every 2 weeks at 0.01 to 10 mg/kg.

Study-wide findings and caveats: In general, CD8+ T cells held more expanded clones than CD4+ did, on average.

The table came from immunoSEQ multiplex PCR; TCRdb's copy has only in-frame clones and leaves some out. The data show just over 60,000 clones, with around 90% seen just once and roughly 16% held by the top ten. As to this clone: The antigen is not known.

Germline lookup yields CDR1 SGHRS and CDR2 YFSETQ. J was trimmed by 0 bases and V by 4 bases; bases with no gene match: 7. This CDR3 is 16 amino acids long. Collection of blood occurred at baseline, at cycle 4 day 1, and at cycle 7 day 1. This material consisted of CD4+ or CD8+ T cells sorted from blood, taken in a trial of the OX40 agonist ivuxolimab. The chain carries TRBV5-1 and TRBJ2-1, with 7 positions matching TRBD1. The clonotype comes from an adult with an advanced solid tumor such as melanoma, head and neck, liver or kidney cancer. For the CDR3, the DNA is TGCGCCAGCAGCCGGGGCCGACAGGGCTCCTACAATGAGCAGTTCTTC. Translated: CASSRGRQGSYNEQFF.